What follows are 28 T cell receptor beta chains derived from one specimen sequenced in a study of CD8 T cells in Susac syndrome. When the RNA was reverse transcribed, random hexamers were used with an input of roughly 0.45 to 1 ug. TCRdb redid the calling of the immunoSEQ multiplex PCR reads with MiXCR, one entry per CDR3 protein. This table holds about 290,000 distinct CDR3 sequences, 70% to 90% found once. Sequencing used CD8+ T cells from PBMCs. All receptors derive from a human donor with multiple sclerosis.

The J gene is TRBJ1-2, the V gene TRBV7-9; 8 bases align to TRBD1. The CDR3 spans 13 residues. The J segment lost 8 bases and the V segment lost 5 bases, leaving 7 bases of the junction unmatched. Germline assignment: CDR1 SEHNR and CDR2 FQNEAQ (reference sequence). The CDR3 DNA reads as TGTGCCAGCAGCCTCTCGGACAGGGACGGCTACACCTTC. This gives the protein CASSLSDRDGYTF.

Only a few counts were recorded for this clonotype. The rearrangement links TRBV27 to TRBJ1-1, with D unclear. The length of the CDR3 is 13 residues. Per the germline V gene, CDR1 is MNHEY and CDR2 is SMNVEV (reference sequence). Trimming stripped 5 bases from V and 0 bases from J, with 7 bases between. CDR3 DNA sequence: TGTGCCAGCAGTCCGGCGTTGAACACTGAAGCTTTCTTT. It encodes CASSPALNTEAFF.

This chain joins TRBV7-9 and TRBJ2-7; D is uncertain. Deletions cut 0 bases from V and 1 base from J, with 13 bases between. Germline values: CDR1 SEHNR, CDR2 FQNEAQ (reference sequence). The CDR3 spans 16 residues. CDR3 sequence (DNA): TGTGCCAGCAGCTTAGCCCCCCTGCAGGATTCCTACGAGCAGTACTTC. It translates to CASSLAPLQDSYEQYF. The full variable domain, with the rest looked up from reference TRBV7-9 and TRBJ2-7, is DTGVSQNPRHKITKRGQNVTFRCDPISEHNRLYWYRQTLGQGPEFLTYFQNEAQLEKSRLLSDRFSAERPKGSFSTLEIQRTEQGDSAMYLCASSLAPLQDSYEQYFGPGTRLTVT.

The chain uses TRBV7-9 and TRBJ2-7, with 9 bases that match TRBD1. CDR3 length: 15 amino acids. V was pared by 6 bases and J by 5 bases, with 11 bases of the junction left unmatched. CDR1 is SEHNR and CDR2 is FQNEAQ in the germline V gene (reference sequence). Here the CDR3 reads CASRPLTGGEDEQYF. The CDR3 DNA is TGTGCCAGCAGGCCCCTAACAGGGGGCGAGGACGAGCAGTACTTC.

The chain recombines TRBV6-4 with TRBJ2-2; TRBD2 might be the D (6 bases). V was shortened by 0 bases and J by 6 bases, with 11 bases between the two germline ends. CDR3 length: 15 residues. Germline assignment: CDR1 MRHNA and CDR2 SNTAGT. CDR3: CASSDSTSSAGELFF. The DNA for the CDR3 is TGTGCCAGCAGTGACTCGACATCTAGCGCCGGGGAGCTGTTTTTT.

The V call is TRBV2, the J call TRBJ2-3; possible D gene TRBD1, 5 bases. Looked up from germline, CDR1 is SNHLY and CDR2 is FYNNEI. CDR3 size: 14 residues. The germline V and J ends were trimmed by 7 bases and 1 base, with 12 bases remaining between them. CDR3 coding DNA: TGTGCCAGCACCGACAGTGAGGGCACAGATACGCAGTATTTT. Residues: CASTDSEGTDTQYF.

The chain carries TRBV27 and TRBJ2-1; D is tentatively TRBD1 or TRBD2 (5 bases each). Trimming left V 2 bases short and J 7 bases short, with 9 bases between. Per the germline V gene, CDR1 is MNHEY and CDR2 is SMNVEV (reference sequence). This CDR3 contains 13 residues. The CDR3 loop is CASSLIGTNEQFF. The CDR3 region has the DNA TGTGCCAGCAGTTTAATAGGGACGAATGAGCAGTTCTTC.

This chain uses TRBV10-3 with TRBJ2-2, with TRBD2 identical over 12 bases. The CDR3 is 17 residues long. Germline V gene sequence: CDR1 ENHRY, CDR2 SYGVKD. V shed 5 bases and J 0 bases; nucleotides not matched to a gene: 4. CDR3 sequence reads: CAISWTSGEPNTGELFF. The CDR3 DNA reads as TGTGCCATCAGTTGGACTAGCGGGGAGCCGAACACCGGGGAGCTGTTTTTT.

This rearrangement joins TRBV27 to TRBJ1-2; D is perhaps TRBD1 (6 bases). The length of the CDR3 is 14 residues. The V and J ends lost 4 bases and 4 bases respectively, with 13 bases between them. Germline V gene sequence: CDR1 MNHEY, CDR2 SMNVEV (reference sequence). CDR3 amino acids: CASSSTGRGYGYTF. The CDR3 DNA reads as TGTGCCAGCAGTTCGACAGGACGGGGCTATGGCTACACCTTC.

The J gene is TRBJ2-7, the V gene TRBV30; 10 positions agree with TRBD2. Losses at the gene ends were 4 bases for V and 3 bases for J; bases not matched to a gene: 9. The CDR3 totals 15 residues. CDR1 is GTSNPN, CDR2 SVGIG, per germline (reference sequence). The CDR3 coding sequence is TGTGCCTGGAAAGATCCGGGACTAGCGAACTACGAGCAGTACTTC. It specifies CAWKDPGLANYEQYF.

The chain links TRBV29-1 to TRBJ1-3; perhaps TRBD1 as D (5 bases). V gave up 6 bases and J gave up 8 bases, with 20 bases separating them. The CDR3 spans 14 residues. In germline, CDR1 is SQVTM, CDR2 ANQGSEA. This chain's CDR3 is CSVEEGIVGDTIYF. For the CDR3, the DNA is TGCAGCGTGGAGGAGGGGATCGTAGGAGACACCATATATTTT.

This clonotype has only a few counts. The chain carries TRBV27 and TRBJ2-1; TRBD2 aligns across 13 bases. This CDR3 has 15 amino acids. The germline V gene has CDR1 MNHEY and CDR2 SMNVEV (reference sequence). After removal of 5 bases from V and 5 bases from J, the junction contained 3 bases not matched to a gene. The CDR3 coding sequence is TGTGCCAGCAGTCGGGGGACTAGCGGGAACAATGAGCAGTTCTTC. Translated: CASSRGTSGNNEQFF.

This clonotype is a singleton in its sample. The rearrangement uses TRBV20-1 and TRBJ2-3, with D perhaps TRBD2 (5 bases). The CDR3 totals 12 residues. CDR1 is DFQATT and CDR2 is SNEGSKA in the germline V gene (reference sequence). V lost 4 bases to trimming and J lost 10 bases, with 15 bases between them. CDR3: CSANLPPRAQYF. The CDR3 bases are TGCAGTGCTAATCTCCCCCCGAGGGCGCAGTATTTT.

The CDR3 sequence: CASSRPTPLYEQYF. CDR3 in DNA: TGTGCCAGCTCTAGACCCACCCCCCTCTACGAGCAGTACTTC. The genes are TRBV6-2 or TRBV6-3 and TRBJ2-7; the D is unclear. CDR3 size: 14 residues. Trimming took 8 bases from V and 3 from J, leaving 17 bases between them. Per the germline V gene, CDR1 is MNHEY and CDR2 is SVGEGT.

The chain carries TRBV7-3 and TRBJ2-1; 7 bases fit TRBD1. V was clipped by 7 bases and J by 15 bases; unmatched bases: 12. Germline CDR1 and CDR2: SGHTA and FQGTGA. This CDR3 is 12 amino acids long. This CDR3 is CASNVRGSWRFF. In DNA, the CDR3 is TGTGCCAGCAACGTCAGGGGGTCGTGGAGGTTCTTC. The variable domain in full, completed from reference TRBV7-3 and TRBJ2-1, reads GAGVSQTPSNKVTEKGKYVELRCDPISGHTALYWYRQSLGQGPEFLIYFQGTGAADDSGLPNDRFFAVRPEGSVSTLKIQRTERGDSAVYLCASNVRGSWRFFGPGTRLTVL.

The V call is TRBV13, the J call TRBJ1-2, with D possibly being TRBD1 (6 bases). The length of the CDR3 is 14 residues. Per germline, CDR1 PRHDT and CDR2 FYEKMQ (reference sequence). V gave up 4 bases and J gave up 6 bases, with 15 bases separating them. As DNA, the CDR3 is TGTGCCAGCAGCTACGTACAGGGTAGCGATGGCTACACCTTC. Translating gives CASSYVQGSDGYTF. The full variable domain, rest sourced from reference TRBV13 and TRBJ1-2, is AAGVIQSPRHLIKEKRETATLKCYPIPRHDTVYWYQQGPGQDPQFLISFYEKMQSDKGSIPDRFSAQQFSDYHSELNMSSLELGDSALYFCASSYVQGSDGYTFGSGTRLTVV.

V gene TRBV3-1 combines with J gene TRBJ2-2; D is uncertain. Germline V gene data show CDR1 as LGHDT and CDR2 as YNNKEL (reference sequence). This CDR3 comprises 14 residues. The V end lost 7 bases, the J end lost 4 bases, and 13 bases lay between the germline ends. CDR3 residues: CASMDGPRTGELFF. The DNA of the CDR3 is TGTGCCAGCATGGATGGCCCGCGCACCGGGGAGCTGTTTTTT.

The chain joins TRBV18 to TRBJ1-1; no definite D call. CDR1 is KGHSH, CDR2 LQKENI, per germline. This CDR3 comprises 11 residues. Deletions cut 5 bases from V and 2 bases from J, with 3 bases between. The CDR3 protein is CASSINTEAFF. The CDR3 DNA follows: TGTGCCAGCTCAATAAACACTGAAGCTTTCTTT. The full variable domain, with the rest looked up from reference TRBV18 and TRBJ1-1, is NAGVMQNPRHLVRRRGQEARLRCSPMKGHSHVYWYRQLPEEGLKFMVYLQKENIIDESGMPKERFSAEFPKEGPSILRIQQVVRGDSAAYFCASSINTEAFFGQGTRLTVV.

The chain carries TRBV27 and TRBJ1-5; no firm D call. The germline V gene encodes CDR1 MNHEY and CDR2 SMNVEV (reference sequence). The length of the CDR3 is 14 residues. Trimming left V 0 bases short and J 6 bases short, with 9 bases between. The CDR3 here is CASSLSFTSQPQHF. CDR3 DNA sequence: TGTGCCAGCAGTTTATCATTCACGAGTCAGCCCCAGCATTTT.

J is TRBJ2-1 and V is TRBV24-1; 9 bases agree with TRBD2. Germline V gene lookup returns CDR1 KGHDR and CDR2 SFDVKD. This CDR3 spans 14 amino acids. With 4 bases clipped from V and 10 bases from J, the junction kept 7 bases outside the gene matches. In nucleotides, the CDR3 is TGTGCCACCAGTGACCTAGCGGGGCCCGGGGAGCAGTTCTTC. Amino acids: CATSDLAGPGEQFF.

The genes are TRBV28 and TRBJ1-5; 8 nucleotides align to TRBD1. CDR3 length equals 15 residues. V trimming: 6 bases; J trimming: 0 bases; junction bases outside the gene matches: 4. The germline gives CDR1 MDHEN, CDR2 SYDVKM. The CDR3 DNA is TGTGCCAGCAGATACAGGGGGGTTAGCAATCAGCCCCAGCATTTT. Residues: CASRYRGVSNQPQHF.

A note on this clonotype: Relative to the germline gene, one junction end is altered; a read error may explain this. The chain has TRBV6-6 and TRBJ2-1; 14 bases are shared with TRBD2. The CDR3 length is 15 residues. Germline V gives CDR1 MNHNY, CDR2 SVGAGI (reference sequence). CDR3 amino acids: CASTLDSGLAGVWLF. In nucleotides, the CDR3 is TGTGCCAGCACCTTAGACTCGGGACTAGCGGGAGTTTGGCTCTTC.

The rearrangement uses TRBV12-3 or TRBV12-4 and TRBJ2-3; D perhaps matches TRBD2 (6 bases). The CDR3 extends over 14 amino acids. The V end was cut by 8 bases, the J end by 2 bases, with 14 bases between. The CDR3 DNA follows: TGTGCCAGCGGGACGGGACTTCCCACAGATACGCAGTATTTT. Translated: CASGTGLPTDTQYF.

This clonotype was detected a few times. The gene calls are TRBV25-1 and TRBJ1-1; D is ambiguous. Trimming cost V 1 base and J 7 bases, with 13 bases left between them. Germline CDR1 MGHDK, CDR2 SYGVNS. The CDR3 runs 14 residues. CDR3 nucleotide sequence: TGTGCCAGCAGTGAATCGTGGCAGGCGAGTGAAGCTTTCTTT. It translates to CASSESWQASEAFF.

The chain carries TRBV9 and TRBJ2-7, with a weak D call TRBD1 (6 bases). Trimming left V 3 bases short and J 2 bases short, with 21 bases between. CDR1 is SGDLS and CDR2 is YYNGEE in the germline V gene. The CDR3 contains 17 residues. CDR3 in amino acids: CASSGPAPARGAYEQYF. In DNA form, the CDR3 reads TGTGCCAGCAGCGGCCCGGCCCCCGCCAGGGGTGCCTACGAGCAGTACTTC.

This chain links TRBV27 with TRBJ2-1, with 8 positions matching TRBD2. Trimming at V came to 5 bases and at J to 4 bases, leaving 10 bases not matched to a gene. This CDR3 has 16 amino acids. The germline gives CDR1 MNHEY, CDR2 SMNVEV (reference sequence). The CDR3 is CASSLRSGSAYNEQFF. The CDR3 coding sequence is TGTGCCAGCAGTCTCCGCAGCGGGAGTGCGTACAATGAGCAGTTCTTC.

This chain links TRBV9 with TRBJ1-2; 11 nucleotides line up with TRBD1. V shed 5 bases, J shed 6 bases, and the junction held 12 bases outside the gene matches. The CDR3 is 16 amino acids. Looked up from germline, CDR1 is SGDLS and CDR2 is YYNGEE. CDR3 coding DNA: TGTGCCAGCAGATCCGGGACAGGGGGTCTCATCCATGGCTACACCTTC. Encoded protein: CASRSGTGGLIHGYTF. Together with reference TRBV9 and TRBJ1-2, the CDR3 gives the full variable domain: DSGVTQTPKHLITATGQRVTLRCSPRSGDLSVYWYQQSLDQGLQFLIQYYNGEERAKGNILERFSAQQFPDLHSELNLSSLELGDSALYFCASRSGTGGLIHGYTFGSGTRLTVV.

This clonotype was observed a single time. The chain is built from TRBV20-1 and TRBJ2-5, with 12 bases matching TRBD2. Germline V gene lookup returns CDR1 DFQATT and CDR2 SNEGSKA (reference sequence). CDR3 length: 15 residues. The V and J ends lost 5 bases and 5 bases, in that order; junction bases with no gene match: 9. DNA for the CDR3: TGCAGTGCTCGGACTAGCGGGGAAGAGTGGGAGACCCAGTACTTC. This codes for CSARTSGEEWETQYF.